The clone carrying this T cell receptor (beta chain) was found many times. This sample is drawn from a study of CD8 T cells in ankylosing spondylitis. V gave up 0 bases and J gave up 0 bases, with 9 bases separating them. In germline, CDR1 is SGDLS, CDR2 YYNGEE. This CDR3 spans 15 amino acids. TCRdb itself ran the 5' RACE reads through MiXCR, one entry per CDR3 protein. The sample lists 200,000 or so distinct CDR3 sequences; 25% to 30% were seen once. The rearrangement uses TRBV9 and TRBJ1-1; unclear D gene. Sequencing was carried out using blood, either unsorted or a sorted T cell fraction (not recorded which). This sequence was found in a male donor with ankylosing spondylitis or in good health (not recorded which). The CDR3 bases are TGTGCCAGCAGCGTAGACCCTTTTTTGAACACTGAAGCTTTCTTT. Protein product: CASSVDPFLNTEAFF. The full variable domain, in which reference TRBV9 and TRBJ1-1 provide the parts outside the CDR3, is DSGVTQTPKHLITATGQRVTLRCSPRSGDLSVYWYQQSLDQGLQFLIQYYNGEERAKGNILERFSAQQFPDLHSELNLSSLELGDSALYFCASSVDPFLNTEAFFGQGTRLTVV.